This T cell receptor (beta chain) emerged from a study of blood T cell repertoires in COVID-19 (TCRdb year 2020). Broadly, across the study: The collaborator samples originated in the United States, Italy and Spain and spanned the acute and convalescent phases of COVID-19. The material from the prospective study consisted of cDNA or gDNA derived from T cells, B-cell-depleted T cells, or PBMCs. A de-identified subject ID, COVID-19 status, age in years and sex were almost always included in the sample metadata. Samples were obtained from the ongoing ImmuneRACE study (first 160 participants) and from some 1,200 subjects provided by 6 global collaborators. Where HLA class I and class II types were available, the types were taken from metadata supplied by the sample provider, not from assay-based typing. The repertoires were made available in a free public database intended to serve as a resource for research on the immune response to SARS-CoV-2. Deeply sampled blood TCRbeta repertoires from subjects exposed to, actively infected with, or recovered from COVID-19 were included in the dataset. Overall results and qualifications from the work: Clinical and demographic metadata were provided uncurated, with the amount varying by source and participant.

The collaborating institutions used their own protocols to collect whole blood in K2EDTA tubes. For TCRbeta analysis, collaborators shipped samples as frozen whole blood, isolated PBMCs, or DNA extracted from either of those sample types. TCRbeta CDR3 regions were amplified from genomic DNA using the immunoSEQ Assay, a bias-controlled multiplex PCR. On the authors' methods: The number of nucleated cells in each sample was estimated by amplification of reference gene primers within the assay. To quantify the absolute abundance of each unique TCRbeta CDR3 rearrangement, sequence reads were collapsed and filtered. For each sample, productive Simpson clonality was calculated as the square root of Simpson's diversity index over productive rearrangements. Held by TCRdb, this immuneACCESS table contains in-frame sequences only and omits some clones. Under half of the omission traces to an unresolved V gene where checked; the cause of the rest is unknown. From that table come the V and J calls and clone size; the DNA was used to work out D and trimming. The sample table lists about 96,000 clones, around 84% of them with a count of one. The ten largest clones add up to 15% to 20% of the sample.

This clone was observed a handful of times. No antigen is known for it. Within one base of it there is no much larger clone, and no base qualities were kept. This TCR was recovered from an older woman with acute or convalescent COVID-19. The sequencing sample was made of peripheral blood.

The DNA is as follows: TGTGCCAGCAGTATCGGGACACTTGAGCAGTTCTTC. It is translated as CASSIGTLEQFF. The chain is assembled from TRBV12-3 or TRBV12-4 and TRBJ2-1; the D gene is perhaps TRBD1, from 6 matching bases. The CDR3 contains 12 residues, cysteine and phenylalanine counted. The read is trimmed to its CDR3 DNA, 36 bases read in frame from base 1. V loses 5 bases of germline sequence and J loses 9 bases, and the interval between the two ends is 11 bases.